This T cell receptor beta chain stems from a study of hypomethylating agent response in myelodysplastic syndrome. Looked up from germline, CDR1 is SGHAT and CDR2 is FQDESV (reference sequence). The CDR3 contains 17 residues. V lost 5 bases, J lost 5 bases, and 24 bases lay in between. TCRdb's copy holds only in-frame clones and misses some; the assay was immunoSEQ multiplex PCR. The table shows 4,500 to 5,500 clones, with roughly 84% occurring only once. Here the sequenced sample was bone marrow, taken before or after starting hypomethylating agent treatment for myelodysplastic syndrome (not recorded which). The rearrangement uses TRBV11-1 and TRBJ1-2; D remains unclear. The TCR sequence derives from a human donor with myelodysplastic syndrome. The CDR3 protein is CASSGLTAGDAWYGYTF. CDR3 coding DNA: TGTGCCAGCAGCGGGCTAACAGCGGGCGACGCGTGGTATGGCTACACCTTC.